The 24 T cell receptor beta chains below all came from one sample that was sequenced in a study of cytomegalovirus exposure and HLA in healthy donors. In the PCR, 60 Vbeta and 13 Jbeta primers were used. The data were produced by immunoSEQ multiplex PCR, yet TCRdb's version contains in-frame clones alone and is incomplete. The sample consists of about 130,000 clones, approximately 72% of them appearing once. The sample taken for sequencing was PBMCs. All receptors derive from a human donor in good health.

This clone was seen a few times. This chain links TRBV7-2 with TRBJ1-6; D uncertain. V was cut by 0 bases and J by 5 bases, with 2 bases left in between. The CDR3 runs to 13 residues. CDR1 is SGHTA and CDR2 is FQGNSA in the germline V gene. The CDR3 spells CASSLANNSPLHF. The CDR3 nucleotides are TGTGCCAGCAGCTTAGCCAATAATTCACCCCTCCACTTT.

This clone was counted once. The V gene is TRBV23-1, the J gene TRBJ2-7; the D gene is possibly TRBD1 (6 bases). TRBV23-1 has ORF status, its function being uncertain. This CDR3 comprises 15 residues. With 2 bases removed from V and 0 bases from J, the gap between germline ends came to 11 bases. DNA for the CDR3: TGCGCCAGCAGTCAAAGTAGAGGGGGCTCCTACGAGCAGTACTTC. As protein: CASSQSRGGSYEQYF.

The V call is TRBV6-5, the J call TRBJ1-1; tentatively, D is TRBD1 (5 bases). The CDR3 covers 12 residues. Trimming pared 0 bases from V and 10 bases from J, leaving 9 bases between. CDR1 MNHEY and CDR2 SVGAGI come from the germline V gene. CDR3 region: CASSYSGRGAFF. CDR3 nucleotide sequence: TGTGCCAGCAGTTACTCTGGGAGGGGAGCTTTCTTT.

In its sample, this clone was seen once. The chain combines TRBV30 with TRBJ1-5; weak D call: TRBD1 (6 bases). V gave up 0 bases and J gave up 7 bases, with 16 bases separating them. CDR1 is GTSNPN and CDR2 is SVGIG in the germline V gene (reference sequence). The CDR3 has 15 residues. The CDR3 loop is CAWSVQGRGEQPQHF. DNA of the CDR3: TGTGCCTGGAGTGTACAAGGCAGGGGAGAACAGCCCCAGCATTTT.

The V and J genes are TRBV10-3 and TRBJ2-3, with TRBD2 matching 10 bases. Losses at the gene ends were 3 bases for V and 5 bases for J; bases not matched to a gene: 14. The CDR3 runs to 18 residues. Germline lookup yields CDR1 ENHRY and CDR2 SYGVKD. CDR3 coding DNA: TGTGCCATCAGTGATCGGAACCATAGCGGGGGGTTGGTAGATACGCAGTATTTT. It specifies CAISDRNHSGGLVDTQYF.

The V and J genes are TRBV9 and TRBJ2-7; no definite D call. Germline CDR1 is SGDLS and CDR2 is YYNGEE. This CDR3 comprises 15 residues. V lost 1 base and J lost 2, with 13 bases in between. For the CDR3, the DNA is TGTGCCAGCAGCGTAAGCCCAACCGTGACCTACGAGCAGTACTTC. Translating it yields CASSVSPTVTYEQYF.

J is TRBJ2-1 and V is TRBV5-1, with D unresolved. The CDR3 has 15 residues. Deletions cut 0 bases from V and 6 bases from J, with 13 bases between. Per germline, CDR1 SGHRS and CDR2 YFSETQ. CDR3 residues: CASSLDGRRGNEQFF. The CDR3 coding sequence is TGCGCCAGCAGCTTGGATGGTAGGCGAGGCAATGAGCAGTTCTTC.

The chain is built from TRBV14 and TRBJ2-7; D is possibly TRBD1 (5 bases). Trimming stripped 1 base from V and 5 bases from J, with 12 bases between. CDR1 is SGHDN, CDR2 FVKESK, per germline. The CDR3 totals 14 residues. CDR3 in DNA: TGTGCCAGCAGCCAAGCCCCAGGGATCCACGAGCAGTACTTC. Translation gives CASSQAPGIHEQYF. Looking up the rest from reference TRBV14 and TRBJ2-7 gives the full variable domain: EAGVTQFPSHSVIEKGQTVTLRCDPISGHDNLYWYRRVMGKEIKFLLHFVKESKQDESGMPNNRFLAERTGGTYSTLKVQPAELEDSGVYFCASSQAPGIHEQYFGPGTRLTVT.

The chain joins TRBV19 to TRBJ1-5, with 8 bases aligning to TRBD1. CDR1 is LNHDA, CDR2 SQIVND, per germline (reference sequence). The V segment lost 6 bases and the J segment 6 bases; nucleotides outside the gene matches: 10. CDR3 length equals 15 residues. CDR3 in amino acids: CASSSGTGIGQPQHF. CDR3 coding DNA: TGTGCCAGTAGCTCCGGGACAGGAATAGGTCAGCCCCAGCATTTT.

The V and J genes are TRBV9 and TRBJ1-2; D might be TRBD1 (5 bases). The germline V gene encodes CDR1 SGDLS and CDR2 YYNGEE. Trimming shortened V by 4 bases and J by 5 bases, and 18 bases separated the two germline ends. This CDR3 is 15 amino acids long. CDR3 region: CASSIGGDGKYGYTF. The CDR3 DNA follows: TGTGCCAGCAGCATTGGAGGGGACGGAAAGTATGGCTACACCTTC.

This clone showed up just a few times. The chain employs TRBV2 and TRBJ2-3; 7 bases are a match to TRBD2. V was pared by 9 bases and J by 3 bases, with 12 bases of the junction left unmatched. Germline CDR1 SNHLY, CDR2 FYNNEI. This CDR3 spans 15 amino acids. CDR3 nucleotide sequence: TGTGCCAGGCAAAAACTAGCGAGTAGTACAGATACGCAGTATTTT. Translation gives CARQKLASSTDTQYF.

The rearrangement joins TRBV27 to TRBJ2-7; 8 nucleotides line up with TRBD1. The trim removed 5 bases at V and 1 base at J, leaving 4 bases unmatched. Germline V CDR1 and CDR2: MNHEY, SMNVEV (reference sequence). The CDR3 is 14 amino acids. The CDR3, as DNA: TGTGCCAGCAGTCCGAGGACAGGGTCCTACGAGCAGTACTTC. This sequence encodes CASSPRTGSYEQYF.

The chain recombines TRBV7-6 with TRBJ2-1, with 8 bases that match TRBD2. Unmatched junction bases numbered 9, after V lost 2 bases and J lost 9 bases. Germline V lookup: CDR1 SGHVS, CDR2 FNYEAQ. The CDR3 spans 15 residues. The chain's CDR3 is CASSLRIGGASEQFF. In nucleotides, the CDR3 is TGTGCCAGCAGCTTACGAATCGGGGGGGCGTCTGAGCAGTTCTTC.

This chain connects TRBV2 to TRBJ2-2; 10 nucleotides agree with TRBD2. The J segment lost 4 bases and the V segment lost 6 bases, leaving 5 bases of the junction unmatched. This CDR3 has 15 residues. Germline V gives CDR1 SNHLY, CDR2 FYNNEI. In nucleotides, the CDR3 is TGTGCCAGCAGCGCCGGGACTAGCGCCACCGGGGAGCTGTTTTTT. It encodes CASSAGTSATGELFF.

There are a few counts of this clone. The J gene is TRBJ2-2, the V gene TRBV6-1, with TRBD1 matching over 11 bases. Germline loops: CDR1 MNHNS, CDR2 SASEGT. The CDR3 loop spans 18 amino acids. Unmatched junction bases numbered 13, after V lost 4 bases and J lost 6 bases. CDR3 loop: CASSVGFRGQGDPGELFF. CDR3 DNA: TGTGCCAGCAGTGTTGGTTTTCGGGGACAGGGGGATCCCGGGGAGCTGTTTTTT.

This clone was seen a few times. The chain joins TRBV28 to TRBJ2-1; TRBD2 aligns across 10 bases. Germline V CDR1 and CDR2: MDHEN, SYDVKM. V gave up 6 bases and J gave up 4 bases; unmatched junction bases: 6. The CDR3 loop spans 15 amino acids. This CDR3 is CASSKTSGIYNEQFF. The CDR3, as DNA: TGTGCCAGCAGCAAAACTAGCGGGATTTACAATGAGCAGTTCTTC.

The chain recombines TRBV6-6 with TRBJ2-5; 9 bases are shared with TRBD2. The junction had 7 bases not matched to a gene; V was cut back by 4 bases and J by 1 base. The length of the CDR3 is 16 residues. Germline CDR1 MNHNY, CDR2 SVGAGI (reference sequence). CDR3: CASSSRLAVGQETQYF. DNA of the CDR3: TGTGCCAGCAGTTCTAGACTAGCGGTTGGCCAAGAGACCCAGTACTTC.

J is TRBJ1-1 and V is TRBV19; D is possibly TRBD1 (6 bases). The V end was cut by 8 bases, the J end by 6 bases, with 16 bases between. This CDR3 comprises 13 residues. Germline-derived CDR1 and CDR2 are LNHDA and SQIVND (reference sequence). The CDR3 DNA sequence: TGTGCCAGTCGCCCAAGGGGGATCGCTGAAGCTTTCTTT. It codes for CASRPRGIAEAFF.

CDR3 sequence reads: CATPLAEDSNQPQHF. In DNA form, the CDR3 reads TGTGCCACCCCCCTCGCGGAGGATAGCAATCAGCCCCAGCATTTT. The rearrangement joins TRBV19 to TRBJ1-5; no definite D call. This CDR3 comprises 15 residues. Trimming left V 10 bases short and J 0 bases short, with 16 bases between. Germline assignment: CDR1 LNHDA and CDR2 SQIVND (reference sequence).

CDR3 DNA sequence: TGCAGCGCCGGCTTGGGGACAGGAGGGGAAAAACTGTTTTTT. It encodes CSAGLGTGGEKLFF. The chain recombines TRBV29-1 with TRBJ1-4, with 8 bases matching TRBD1. Germline trimming cut 7 bases from V and 8 bases from J; bases unmatched to any gene: 12. This CDR3 has 14 amino acids. Germline CDR1 and CDR2: SQVTM and ANQGSEA.

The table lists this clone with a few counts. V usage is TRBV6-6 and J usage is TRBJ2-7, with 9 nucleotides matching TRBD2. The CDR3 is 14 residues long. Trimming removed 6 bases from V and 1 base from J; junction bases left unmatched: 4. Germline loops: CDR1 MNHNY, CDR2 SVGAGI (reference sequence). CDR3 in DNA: TGTGCCAGCAGCCAGGGACTAGCTTCCTACGAGCAGTACTTC. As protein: CASSQGLASYEQYF.

The CDR3 DNA is TGTGCCAGCAGTTCTAGCCGAACTGGCGTAAGCTACGAGCAGTACTTC. Protein: CASSSSRTGVSYEQYF. V usage is TRBV27 and J usage is TRBJ2-7, with D perhaps TRBD2 (5 bases). The CDR3 covers 16 residues. V lost 4 bases to trimming and J lost 3 bases, with 19 bases between them. Germline CDR1 reads MNHEY; CDR2 reads SMNVEV (reference sequence).

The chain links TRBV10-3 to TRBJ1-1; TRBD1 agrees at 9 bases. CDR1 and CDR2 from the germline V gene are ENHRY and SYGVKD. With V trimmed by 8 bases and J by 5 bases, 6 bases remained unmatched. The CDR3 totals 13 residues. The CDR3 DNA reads TGTGCCATCCACGGGACAGGGTATACTGAAGCTTTCTTT. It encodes CAIHGTGYTEAFF.

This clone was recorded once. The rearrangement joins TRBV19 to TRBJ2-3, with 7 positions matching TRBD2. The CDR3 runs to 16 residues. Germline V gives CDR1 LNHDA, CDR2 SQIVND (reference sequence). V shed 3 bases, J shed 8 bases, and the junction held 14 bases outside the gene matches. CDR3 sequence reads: CASSMIAGPKYGTQYF. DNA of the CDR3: TGTGCCAGTAGTATGATAGCGGGCCCCAAATATGGTACGCAGTATTTT.